This T cell receptor (beta chain) was identified during a study of OX40 agonist ivuxolimab in advanced cancers. Study details: Treatment received earlier with anti-PD-1, anti-PD-L1 or anti-CTLA-4 agents was allowed, and around 40% had some. Broader study findings: By week 6 at 0.1 to 3.0 mg/kg, blood CD4+ and CD8+ T cells had expanded clonally. Not determined was the antigen specificity of the expanded peripheral T cells.

The CDR3 contains 11 residues. Trimming took 4 bases from V and 16 from J; bases not matched to a gene: 1. Germline CDR1 reads SEHNR; CDR2 reads FQNEAQ (reference sequence). Libraries were prepared by immunoSEQ multiplex PCR; TCRdb keeps only in-frame clonotypes and omits some of them. The sample lists more than 95,000 clones; 80% to 95% were seen once. Worth noting for this clone: Its antigen is unknown.

This receptor was obtained from an adult with an advanced solid tumor such as melanoma, head and neck, liver or kidney cancer. The chain combines TRBV7-9 with TRBJ2-1, with TRBD2 identical over 13 bases. Sequenced here: CD4+ or CD8+ T cells sorted from blood, sampled in a trial of the OX40 agonist ivuxolimab. CDR3 residues: CASSSGLAGFF. In nucleotides, the CDR3 is TGTGCCAGCAGCTCGGGACTAGCGGGATTCTTC.